The rows below give T cell receptor beta chains drawn from one sample of a study of cytotoxic CD8 clonotypes in ibrutinib-treated CLL. Method: immunoSEQ multiplex PCR; TCRdb's copy keeps in-frame clones and lacks some. The table includes roughly 200,000 clones, over 60% detected once. Specimen: PBMCs, collected after 24 months of ibrutinib treatment. The receptors derive from a human donor with chronic lymphocytic leukemia. Each CDR3 is given with its conserved first and last residue. Each record gives: CDR3 DNA, CDR3 protein, clone size, D gene, V gene, J gene, CDR3 length. D genes are given only for firm matches. Some rows mark clone size as missing; the rest say once, few, many or name a class of expanded clone.

cdr3_nt: TGTGCCATCAAAACGGGATATAGCAATCAGCCCCAGCATTTT
cdr3_aa: CAIKTGYSNQPQHF
clone_size: .
d_call: .
v_call: TRBV2
j_call: TRBJ1-5
cdr3_length: 14

cdr3_nt: TGTGCCAGCAGTGCCGACCCTTTTTTTTACACCTTC
cdr3_aa: CASSADPFFYTF
clone_size: .
d_call: .
v_call: TRBV25-1
j_call: TRBJ1-2
cdr3_length: 12

cdr3_nt: TGTGCCAGTAGTACCCGAATCACTGAAGCTTTCTTT
cdr3_aa: CASSTRITEAFF
clone_size: .
d_call: .
v_call: TRBV19
j_call: TRBJ1-1
cdr3_length: 12

cdr3_nt: TGCGCCAGCAGCTTGGACCCGGGGGGCATGGCAAGCTATGGCTACACCTTC
cdr3_aa: CASSLDPGGMASYGYTF
clone_size: .
d_call: .
v_call: TRBV5-1
j_call: TRBJ1-2
cdr3_length: 17

cdr3_nt: TGCAGCGTATTGGAGATACGGGAACAAGAGACCCAGTACTTC
cdr3_aa: CSVLEIREQETQYF
clone_size: .
d_call: .
v_call: TRBV29-1
j_call: TRBJ2-5
cdr3_length: 14

cdr3_nt: TGTGCCAGCAGTTATACTAGCGTTCAATGGGTAGATACGCAGTATTTT
cdr3_aa: CASSYTSVQWVDTQYF
clone_size: .
d_call: TRBD2
v_call: TRBV7-9
j_call: TRBJ2-3
cdr3_length: 16

cdr3_nt: TGTGCCAGCAGTGAATATGGGCAGGACAATCAGCCCCAGCATTTT
cdr3_aa: CASSEYGQDNQPQHF
clone_size: few
d_call: .
v_call: TRBV25-1
j_call: TRBJ1-5
cdr3_length: 15

cdr3_nt: TGCAGCGTTAAGGCCGGCGGTGAGACCCAGTACTTC
cdr3_aa: CSVKAGGETQYF
clone_size: .
d_call: .
v_call: TRBV29-1
j_call: TRBJ2-5
cdr3_length: 12

cdr3_nt: TGCGCCAGCAGCTTGGTCCGCGGCTACGAGCAGTACTTC
cdr3_aa: CASSLVRGYEQYF
clone_size: .
d_call: .
v_call: TRBV5-1
j_call: TRBJ2-7
cdr3_length: 13

cdr3_nt: TGTGCCAGTAGTATTGGATTCTGGGTGAGGCGCAATCAGCCCCAGCATTTT
cdr3_aa: CASSIGFWVRRNQPQHF
clone_size: .
d_call: .
v_call: TRBV19
j_call: TRBJ1-5
cdr3_length: 17

cdr3_nt: TGTGCCAGCTCACCGAGCGGTTCCCTTCAAGAGACCCAGTACTTC
cdr3_aa: CASSPSGSLQETQYF
clone_size: few
d_call: .
v_call: TRBV18
j_call: TRBJ2-5
cdr3_length: 15

cdr3_nt: TGTGCCAGCAGATTGAGCTCTGGAAACACCATATATTTT
cdr3_aa: CASRLSSGNTIYF
clone_size: .
d_call: .
v_call: TRBV7-2
j_call: TRBJ1-3
cdr3_length: 13

cdr3_nt: TGTGCCAGCAGCTTTAGCGGGACAGATACGCAGTATTTT
cdr3_aa: CASSFSGTDTQYF
clone_size: .
d_call: TRBD2
v_call: TRBV7-3
j_call: TRBJ2-3
cdr3_length: 13

cdr3_nt: TGTGCCAGTAGTATTCGAGGGGGCATCGGTGGAAACACCATATATTTT
cdr3_aa: CASSIRGGIGGNTIYF
clone_size: .
d_call: TRBD1
v_call: TRBV19
j_call: TRBJ1-3
cdr3_length: 16

cdr3_nt: TGTGCCAGCAGCTTGGGTAGGGCCGGGGAGCTGTTTTTT
cdr3_aa: CASSLGRAGELFF
clone_size: few
d_call: .
v_call: TRBV5-4
j_call: TRBJ2-2
cdr3_length: 13

cdr3_nt: TGCGCCAGCAGCTCTGTCCGGGGGGAAACCCCCTACGAGCAGTACTTC
cdr3_aa: CASSSVRGETPYEQYF
clone_size: .
d_call: TRBD2
v_call: TRBV5-1
j_call: TRBJ2-7
cdr3_length: 16

cdr3_nt: TGTGCCAGCGACGCGAGCAGAAACACCGGGGAGCTGTTTTTT
cdr3_aa: CASDASRNTGELFF
clone_size: .
d_call: .
v_call: TRBV18
j_call: TRBJ2-2
cdr3_length: 14

cdr3_nt: TGTGCCTGGAGTAGGGAGGCTCACTCCTCCTACGAGCAGTACTTC
cdr3_aa: CAWSREAHSSYEQYF
clone_size: .
d_call: .
v_call: TRBV30
j_call: TRBJ2-7
cdr3_length: 15

cdr3_nt: TGTGCCAGCAGCTTAGGTCCGGGGGCCCGCTCTGGAAACACCATATATTTT
cdr3_aa: CASSLGPGARSGNTIYF
clone_size: .
d_call: .
v_call: TRBV7-9
j_call: TRBJ1-3
cdr3_length: 17

cdr3_nt: TGCGCCAGCAGCCAGGCCGGGACTAGCGGGAGCCCCTACGAGCAGTACTTC
cdr3_aa: CASSQAGTSGSPYEQYF
clone_size: .
d_call: TRBD2
v_call: TRBV4-1
j_call: TRBJ2-7
cdr3_length: 17

cdr3_nt: TGTGCCACCAGCCCGGGGACTAGCGGGAGGGCGCGCTACGAGCAGTACTTC
cdr3_aa: CATSPGTSGRARYEQYF
clone_size: .
d_call: TRBD2
v_call: TRBV15
j_call: TRBJ2-7
cdr3_length: 17

cdr3_nt: TGTGCCAGCAGCCCTAAGCCCGGGACTAGAGGCCATGAGCAGTTCTTC
cdr3_aa: CASSPKPGTRGHEQFF
clone_size: .
d_call: TRBD2
v_call: TRBV5-6
j_call: TRBJ2-1
cdr3_length: 16

cdr3_nt: TGTGCCAGCAGCGTTTCGGCAGATACGCAGTATTTT
cdr3_aa: CASSVSADTQYF
clone_size: .
d_call: .
v_call: TRBV9
j_call: TRBJ2-3
cdr3_length: 12

cdr3_nt: TGTGCCAGCAGCTCCCGGGATAGCGCTCGCTACGAGCAGTACTTC
cdr3_aa: CASSSRDSARYEQYF
clone_size: .
d_call: .
v_call: TRBV13
j_call: TRBJ2-7
cdr3_length: 15

cdr3_nt: TGCGCCAGCAGAGTTCGGGCCGGGGGAAACTATGAGCAGTTCTTC
cdr3_aa: CASRVRAGGNYEQFF
clone_size: .
d_call: .
v_call: TRBV5-1
j_call: TRBJ2-1
cdr3_length: 15

cdr3_nt: TGCGCCAGCAGCCACGGGATTATCACAGGGGGCTACGAGCAGTACTTC
cdr3_aa: CASSHGIITGGYEQYF
clone_size: .
d_call: TRBD1
v_call: TRBV4-1
j_call: TRBJ2-7
cdr3_length: 16

cdr3_nt: TGTGCCACCAGCGTGGCGGGACGCCCCGGGGAGCTGTTTTTT
cdr3_aa: CATSVAGRPGELFF
clone_size: .
d_call: .
v_call: TRBV15
j_call: TRBJ2-2
cdr3_length: 14

cdr3_nt: TGCGCCAGCAGCCCCCGTTTCTACAGCTCCTACAATGAGCAGTTCTTC
cdr3_aa: CASSPRFYSSYNEQFF
clone_size: .
d_call: .
v_call: TRBV4-3
j_call: TRBJ2-1
cdr3_length: 16

cdr3_nt: TGTGCCAGCAGTTTGGACACCTACGAGCAGTACTTC
cdr3_aa: CASSLDTYEQYF
clone_size: .
d_call: .
v_call: TRBV6-5
j_call: TRBJ2-7
cdr3_length: 12

cdr3_nt: TGTGCCAGCAGCTTAGCCCAGACCATAAGCACAGATACGCAGTATTTT
cdr3_aa: CASSLAQTISTDTQYF
clone_size: .
d_call: .
v_call: TRBV7-9
j_call: TRBJ2-3
cdr3_length: 16

cdr3_nt: TGTGCCAGCAGTTTTGACGGACTAGCGGGGACAGATACGCAGTATTTT
cdr3_aa: CASSFDGLAGTDTQYF
clone_size: .
d_call: TRBD2
v_call: TRBV27
j_call: TRBJ2-3
cdr3_length: 16

cdr3_nt: TGTGCCAGTAGCGGAACCACTGGGGCCAACGTCCTGACTTTC
cdr3_aa: CASSGTTGANVLTF
clone_size: .
d_call: .
v_call: TRBV19
j_call: TRBJ2-6
cdr3_length: 14

cdr3_nt: TGTGCCAGCAGTGTCCGGAGAACCTACGAGCAGTACTTC
cdr3_aa: CASSVRRTYEQYF
clone_size: few
d_call: .
v_call: TRBV2
j_call: TRBJ2-7
cdr3_length: 13

cdr3_nt: TGTGCCAGTAGTATAGCTCTTAACACTGAAGCTTTCTTT
cdr3_aa: CASSIALNTEAFF
clone_size: .
d_call: .
v_call: TRBV19
j_call: TRBJ1-1
cdr3_length: 13

cdr3_nt: TGTGCCAGCAGTTTACTGGCTAGCGGGAGGGCCGGGAGTGAGCAGTTCTTC
cdr3_aa: CASSLLASGRAGSEQFF
clone_size: .
d_call: TRBD2
v_call: TRBV27
j_call: TRBJ2-1
cdr3_length: 17

cdr3_nt: TGTGCCACCATGGGGAGACAAAGTAATGAAAAACTGTTTTTT
cdr3_aa: CATMGRQSNEKLFF
clone_size: .
d_call: .
v_call: TRBV19
j_call: TRBJ1-4
cdr3_length: 14

cdr3_nt: TGCAGCGATCAGGGCCCTGCGGATACGCAGTATTTT
cdr3_aa: CSDQGPADTQYF
clone_size: few
d_call: .
v_call: TRBV29-1
j_call: TRBJ2-3
cdr3_length: 12

cdr3_nt: TGCGCCAGCAGCGGGGGGACAACCTCTTACCAAGAGACCCAGTACTTC
cdr3_aa: CASSGGTTSYQETQYF
clone_size: .
d_call: .
v_call: TRBV5-1
j_call: TRBJ2-5
cdr3_length: 16

cdr3_nt: TGCGCCAGCAGCTTGGCCGTTAGCGGGGACAGCACAGATACGCAGTATTTT
cdr3_aa: CASSLAVSGDSTDTQYF
clone_size: once
d_call: TRBD2
v_call: TRBV5-1
j_call: TRBJ2-3
cdr3_length: 17

cdr3_nt: TGTGCCAGCAGCTTAACCTCTTTTGGGGGACACTACAATGAGCAGTTCTTC
cdr3_aa: CASSLTSFGGHYNEQFF
clone_size: .
d_call: .
v_call: TRBV7-9
j_call: TRBJ2-1
cdr3_length: 17

cdr3_nt: TGTGCCAGCAGTTTACCCGGACAGGGGGCGCCTGGGGCCAACGTCCTGACTTTC
cdr3_aa: CASSLPGQGAPGANVLTF
clone_size: .
d_call: TRBD1
v_call: TRBV27
j_call: TRBJ2-6
cdr3_length: 18

cdr3_nt: TGTGCCAGCAGTGAGTTGGGTCAGCCCCAGCATTTT
cdr3_aa: CASSELGQPQHF
clone_size: few
d_call: .
v_call: TRBV25-1
j_call: TRBJ1-5
cdr3_length: 12

cdr3_nt: TGTGCCAGCAGTTTATCGTGGAGGGTAGGAGATGAAAAACTGTTTTTT
cdr3_aa: CASSLSWRVGDEKLFF
clone_size: few
d_call: .
v_call: TRBV27
j_call: TRBJ1-4
cdr3_length: 16

cdr3_nt: TGTGCCAGCTCTAGTAGCGGGAGTTGGAATGAGCAGTTCTTC
cdr3_aa: CASSSSGSWNEQFF
clone_size: .
d_call: TRBD2
v_call: TRBV11-3
j_call: TRBJ2-1
cdr3_length: 14

cdr3_nt: TGTGCCAGCTCCTACTCCGGGACTATGGGCGAGCAGTACTTC
cdr3_aa: CASSYSGTMGEQYF
clone_size: .
d_call: TRBD2
v_call: TRBV18
j_call: TRBJ2-7
cdr3_length: 14

cdr3_nt: TGCGCCAGCAGCTTGGCAGGGATCCCGGGTGAGCAGTACTTC
cdr3_aa: CASSLAGIPGEQYF
clone_size: .
d_call: .
v_call: TRBV5-1
j_call: TRBJ2-7
cdr3_length: 14

cdr3_nt: TGTGCCAGCACCCTGAATAGCGGAGGCACAGATACGCAGTATTTT
cdr3_aa: CASTLNSGGTDTQYF
clone_size: .
d_call: .
v_call: TRBV6-1
j_call: TRBJ2-3
cdr3_length: 15

cdr3_nt: TGTGCCAGCAGCTTAGATCCTAGCGGGAGAACAGATACGCAGTATTTT
cdr3_aa: CASSLDPSGRTDTQYF
clone_size: .
d_call: TRBD2
v_call: TRBV7-6
j_call: TRBJ2-3
cdr3_length: 16

cdr3_nt: TGTGCCAGCAGCGAACAGGGTTTTGGAACTGAAGCTTTCTTT
cdr3_aa: CASSEQGFGTEAFF
clone_size: .
d_call: .
v_call: TRBV7-8
j_call: TRBJ1-1
cdr3_length: 14

cdr3_nt: TGTGCCAGCAGTGAAGCGGTAAACGAGCAGTACTTC
cdr3_aa: CASSEAVNEQYF
clone_size: .
d_call: .
v_call: TRBV6-1
j_call: TRBJ2-7
cdr3_length: 12

cdr3_nt: TGTGCCAGCAGCCTAGCAGGGGGTGCGTTTAGTGACTACGAGCAGTACTTC
cdr3_aa: CASSLAGGAFSDYEQYF
clone_size: few
d_call: TRBD1
v_call: TRBV5-5
j_call: TRBJ2-7
cdr3_length: 17

cdr3_nt: TGCGCCAGCAGCTTGAGCAGTATGAACACTGAAGCTTTCTTT
cdr3_aa: CASSLSSMNTEAFF
clone_size: .
d_call: .
v_call: TRBV5-1
j_call: TRBJ1-1
cdr3_length: 14

cdr3_nt: TGCGCCAGCAGCCCATCCCTGACAGGTCTGGGGTCTGGAAACACCATATATTTT
cdr3_aa: CASSPSLTGLGSGNTIYF
clone_size: .
d_call: .
v_call: TRBV4-3
j_call: TRBJ1-3
cdr3_length: 18

cdr3_nt: TGTGCCAGCAGCTATGACAGGGGGACCTATGGCTACACCTTC
cdr3_aa: CASSYDRGTYGYTF
clone_size: .
d_call: TRBD1
v_call: TRBV5-6
j_call: TRBJ1-2
cdr3_length: 14

cdr3_nt: TGTGCCAGCAGTCCATACCAGAACACTGAAGCTTTCTTT
cdr3_aa: CASSPYQNTEAFF
clone_size: .
d_call: .
v_call: TRBV6-6
j_call: TRBJ1-1
cdr3_length: 13

cdr3_nt: TGTGCCAGTAGTCTTTGGACTAGCGGGAGCTCCGAGCAGTACTTC
cdr3_aa: CASSLWTSGSSEQYF
clone_size: .
d_call: TRBD2
v_call: TRBV19
j_call: TRBJ2-7
cdr3_length: 15

cdr3_nt: TGCGCCAGCAGCCGGGACAGGAGTCCTAACTATGGCTACACCTTC
cdr3_aa: CASSRDRSPNYGYTF
clone_size: .
d_call: TRBD1
v_call: TRBV4-3
j_call: TRBJ1-2
cdr3_length: 15

cdr3_nt: TGTGCCTGGAGTAACGACCAGTTCTACGAGCAGTACTTC
cdr3_aa: CAWSNDQFYEQYF
clone_size: .
d_call: .
v_call: TRBV30
j_call: TRBJ2-7
cdr3_length: 13

cdr3_nt: TGTGCCAGCAGCCAAGATTCCTACAGGACTAGCGGGAGCGGTGAGCAGTTCTTC
cdr3_aa: CASSQDSYRTSGSGEQFF
clone_size: .
d_call: TRBD2
v_call: TRBV14
j_call: TRBJ2-1
cdr3_length: 18